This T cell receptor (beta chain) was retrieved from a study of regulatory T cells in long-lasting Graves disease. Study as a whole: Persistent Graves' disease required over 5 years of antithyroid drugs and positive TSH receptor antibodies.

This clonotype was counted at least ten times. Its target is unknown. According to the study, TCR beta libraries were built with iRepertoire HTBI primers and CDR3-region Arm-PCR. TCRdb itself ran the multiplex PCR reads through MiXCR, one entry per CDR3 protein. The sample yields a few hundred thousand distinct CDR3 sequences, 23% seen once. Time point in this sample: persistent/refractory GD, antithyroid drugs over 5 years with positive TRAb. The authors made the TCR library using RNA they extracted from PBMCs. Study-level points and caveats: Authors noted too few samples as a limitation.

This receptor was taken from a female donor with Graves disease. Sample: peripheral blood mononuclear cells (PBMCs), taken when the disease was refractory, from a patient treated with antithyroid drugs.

The CDR3 DNA reads TGTGCCAGCAGCCCCGGGACAGGGGACTATGGCTACACCTTC. It codes for CASSPGTGDYGYTF. The gene calls are TRBV2 and TRBJ1-2; 10 bases agree with TRBD1. The CDR3 consists of 14 residues. V shed 6 bases, J shed 3 bases, and the junction held 4 bases outside the gene matches. The germline V gene has CDR1 SNHLY and CDR2 FYNNEI. Full variable domain (remainder filled in from reference TRBV2 and TRBJ1-2): EPEVTQTPSHQVTQMGQEVILRCVPISNHLYFYWYRQILGQKVEFLVSFYNNEISEKSEIFDDQFSVERPDGSNFTLKIRSTKLEDSAMYFCASSPGTGDYGYTFGSGTRLTVV.